This T cell receptor beta chain was identified during a study of shared clonotypes between healthy human individuals. Points from the study as a whole: With several donors compared, 4.5% to 6.5% of naive CD4 clonotypes were shared. Investigators expected sequencing depth to affect clonotype sharing among donors.

Concerning this clone itself: Its antigen is as yet unknown.

Trimming took 11 bases from V and 5 from J, leaving 21 bases between them. The CDR3 spans 15 residues. Germline V lookup: CDR1 SEHNR, CDR2 FQNEAQ (reference sequence). The repertoire was sequenced with immunoSEQ multiplex PCR; TCRdb's copy has only in-frame clones and lacks some. The sample records about 2 million clones, approximately 95% being singletons. The donors were adults (healthy and HIV-negative) with no recent acute infections or vaccinations. The clonotype comes from a man between 18 and 35 years old in good health. V gene TRBV7-9 combines with J gene TRBJ2-2, with D possibly TRBD2 on 5 matching bases. Source material: naive CD4+ T cells sorted from blood. Indicated subset: CD45RA+ positively selected. The DNA for the CDR3 is TGTGCCGGACCAAAGGCGGAGCCGGGGACCGGGGAGCTGTTTTTT. Translating it yields CAGPKAEPGTGELFF.